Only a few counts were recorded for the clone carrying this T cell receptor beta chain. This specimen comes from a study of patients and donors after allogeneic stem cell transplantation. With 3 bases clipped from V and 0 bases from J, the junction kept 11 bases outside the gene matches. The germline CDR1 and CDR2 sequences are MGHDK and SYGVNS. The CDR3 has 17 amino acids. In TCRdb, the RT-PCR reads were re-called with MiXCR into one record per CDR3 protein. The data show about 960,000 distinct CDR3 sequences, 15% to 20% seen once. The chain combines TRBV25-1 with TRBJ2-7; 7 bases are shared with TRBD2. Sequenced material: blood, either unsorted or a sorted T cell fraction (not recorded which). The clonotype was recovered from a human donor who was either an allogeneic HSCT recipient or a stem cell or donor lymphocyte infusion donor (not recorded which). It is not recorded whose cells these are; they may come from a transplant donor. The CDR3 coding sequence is TGTGCCAGCAGTGATCCGTTACTAGCGCCTACCTCCTACGAGCAGTACTTC. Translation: CASSDPLLAPTSYEQYF.